This T cell receptor beta chain is from a study of CD4 T cells in relation to SARS-CoV-2 and coronaviruses. Unexposed donor CD4+ T cells date from about 2011-2018, before the COVID-19 pandemic. Isolation of CD4+ T cells took place after less than 11 days in culture. For this clone: Its specificity is not known.

The repertoire was sequenced with immunoSEQ multiplex PCR; TCRdb's copy has only in-frame clones and lacks some. The repertoire holds some 19,000 clones, with 75% to 85% as singletons. CDR3 size: 15 residues. Germline V gene sequence: CDR1 LGHNA, CDR2 YSLEER. Trimming pared 0 bases from V and 0 bases from J, leaving 6 bases between. Sequencing was performed on CD4+ T cells from PBMCs, cultured in vitro. The chain recombines TRBV4-3 with TRBJ1-3; D call uncertain. This TCR came from a human donor in good health. The CDR3 nucleotides read TGCGCCAGCAGCCAAGATTCCAGCTCTGGAAACACCATATATTTT. Protein: CASSQDSSSGNTIYF.